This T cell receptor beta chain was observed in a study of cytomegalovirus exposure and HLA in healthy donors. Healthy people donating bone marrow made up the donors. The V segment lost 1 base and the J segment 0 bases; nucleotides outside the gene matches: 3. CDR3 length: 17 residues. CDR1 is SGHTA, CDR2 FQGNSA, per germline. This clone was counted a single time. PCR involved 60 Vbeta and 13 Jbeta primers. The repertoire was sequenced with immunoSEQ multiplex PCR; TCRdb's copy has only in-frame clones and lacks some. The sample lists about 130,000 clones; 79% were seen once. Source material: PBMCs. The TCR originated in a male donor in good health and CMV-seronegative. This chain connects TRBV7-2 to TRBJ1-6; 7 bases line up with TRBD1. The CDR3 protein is CASSLEGQSSYNSPLHF. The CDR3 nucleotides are TGTGCCAGCAGCTTAGAGGGACAGAGCTCCTATAATTCACCCCTCCACTTT.